This TCR beta chain stems from a study of cytomegalovirus exposure and HLA in healthy donors. The PCR was carried out with 60 Vbeta primers and 13 Jbeta primers. In the authors' workflow: Unique TCR beta chains totaled approximately 83 million in a later count, with some 10 million of them shared. TCRdb's table, derived via immunoSEQ multiplex PCR, lists solely in-frame clones and lacks some. The D gene and trimming were derived from the DNA, and the V and J assignments and clone size from that table. The top ten hold roughly 7.8% of the sample, which has 150,000 or so clones, more than 60% seen once. The CDR3 sequence is 15 residues long. From germline, CDR1 is LGHNA and CDR2 YNFKEQ. Trimming pared 0 bases from V and 6 bases from J, leaving 15 bases between.

The chain links TRBV4-2 to TRBJ2-7; the D gene is possibly TRBD1 (5 bases). Sample: PBMCs. This sequence originates from a middle-aged woman in good health and CMV-seropositive. In DNA form, the CDR3 reads TGTGCCAGCAGCCAAGATTTGGCCAGGGCCCCCGAGCAGTACTTC. Amino acid sequence: CASSQDLARAPEQYF.